A single sample gave rise to the 28 T cell receptor beta chains below, sequenced in a study of T cell responses to AZD1222 COVID-19 vaccine. Clones were sequenced by immunoSEQ multiplex PCR, and TCRdb holds only the in-frame ones, with some missing. The sample records tens of thousands of clones, 65% to 85% being singletons. The starting material was peripheral blood, obtained 28 days after the second AZD1222 dose. Every receptor here comes from an adult who received the AZD1222 COVID-19 vaccine.

This sequence joins TRBV3-1 (or the pseudogene TRBV3-2) and TRBJ1-6, with D possibly being TRBD1 (5 bases). This CDR3 has 14 residues. Germline values: CDR1 LGHDT, CDR2 YNNKEL (reference sequence). The V and J ends lost 6 bases and 5 bases respectively, with 11 bases between them. The CDR3 DNA reads TGTGCCAGCAGGTCGGCGGGGGATAATTCACCCCTCCACTTT. Its translation is CASRSAGDNSPLHF.

CDR3 nucleotide sequence: TGTGCTAGTGGCCGCCTAGCGGGAGGGCCTCACGAGCAGTACTTC. Translated: CASGRLAGGPHEQYF. The V call is TRBV12-5, the J call TRBJ2-7, with 12 bases lining up with TRBD2. Germline V gives CDR1 LGHNT, CDR2 FRNRAP. The CDR3 sequence is 15 residues long. With V trimmed by 6 bases and J by 5 bases, 8 bases remained unmatched.

This chain joins TRBV6-2 or TRBV6-3 and TRBJ1-1, with D unresolved. The germline V gene encodes CDR1 MNHEY and CDR2 SVGEGT. There are 14 residues in the CDR3. V was shortened by 1 base and J by 1 base, with 7 bases between the two germline ends. The CDR3 loop reads CASSYYGGNTEAFF. The CDR3 coding sequence is TGTGCCAGCAGTTACTACGGAGGGAACACTGAAGCTTTCTTT.

CDR3 DNA: TGCAGCGTTGTGGGTGGACTAGACACAGATACGCAGTATTTT. This gives the protein CSVVGGLDTDTQYF. The chain recombines TRBV29-1 with TRBJ2-3, with TRBD2 identical over 7 bases. V was clipped by 4 bases and J by 2 bases; unmatched bases: 6. The CDR3 extends over 14 amino acids. Germline V lookup: CDR1 SQVTM, CDR2 ANQGSEA.

CDR3 coding DNA: TGTGCCAGCAGCTTGGGGGGGCTCGGAAACACCATATATTTT. As protein: CASSLGGLGNTIYF. V and J are TRBV7-2 and TRBJ1-3; D possibly corresponds to TRBD1 (6 bases). With 3 bases removed from V and 4 bases from J, the gap between germline ends came to 10 bases. Per germline, CDR1 SGHTA and CDR2 FQGNSA. The length of the CDR3 is 14 residues.

This chain joins TRBV27 and TRBJ2-7; TRBD2 matches at 10 bases. CDR3 length: 15 residues. After removal of 6 bases from V and 0 bases from J, the junction contained 5 bases not matched to a gene. Germline CDR1 reads MNHEY; CDR2 reads SMNVEV (reference sequence). CDR3 residues: CASSLLAGTSYEQYF. DNA of the CDR3: TGTGCCAGCAGCCTACTAGCGGGGACCTCCTACGAGCAGTACTTC.

This chain connects TRBV27 to TRBJ2-2; 7 positions match TRBD1. This CDR3 has 16 amino acids. CDR1 is MNHEY, CDR2 SMNVEV, per germline (reference sequence). V was pared by 4 bases and J by 0 bases, with 5 bases of the junction left unmatched. CDR3 loop: CASSSGTAANTGELFF. The CDR3 nucleotides are TGTGCCAGCAGTTCCGGGACAGCCGCGAACACCGGGGAGCTGTTTTTT.

This chain connects TRBV28 to TRBJ2-3; 8 nucleotides align to TRBD2. The length of the CDR3 is 15 residues. With 6 bases clipped from V and 0 bases from J, the junction kept 5 bases outside the gene matches. Germline CDR1 is MDHEN and CDR2 is SYDVKM. As DNA, the CDR3 is TGTGCCAGCAGACGGAGACTAGCGAGCACAGATACGCAGTATTTT. Translating it yields CASRRRLASTDTQYF.

The chain recombines TRBV5-6 with TRBJ2-5, with D possibly matching TRBD1 (6 bases). Germline assignment: CDR1 SGHDT and CDR2 YYEEEE. The CDR3 covers 17 residues. The V end lost 0 bases, the J end lost 5 bases, and 20 bases lay between the germline ends. The CDR3 coding sequence is TGTGCCAGCAGCTTGGCTCAGGTTGTACAGGGTGTTGAGACCCAGTACTTC. Protein sequence: CASSLAQVVQGVETQYF. Full variable domain (remainder filled in from reference TRBV5-6 and TRBJ2-5): DAGVTQSPTHLIKTRGQQVTLRCSPKSGHDTVSWYQQALGQGPQFIFQYYEEEERQRGNFPDRFSGHQFPNYSSELNVNALLLGDSALYLCASSLAQVVQGVETQYFGPGTRLLVL.

The gene calls are TRBV28 and TRBJ2-7; 11 nucleotides match TRBD1. Germline V gene sequence: CDR1 MDHEN, CDR2 SYDVKM. The CDR3 loop spans 15 amino acids. Unmatched junction bases numbered 7, after V lost 8 bases and J lost 1 base. The CDR3 coding sequence is TGTGCCAGCCGGACAGGGGGCTTTGGGTCCTACGAGCAGTACTTC. This gives the protein CASRTGGFGSYEQYF.

The V and J genes are TRBV7-6 and TRBJ2-3, with 7 bases lining up with TRBD1. Trimming took 4 bases from V and 0 from J; bases not matched to a gene: 7. Germline V lookup: CDR1 SGHVS, CDR2 FNYEAQ. The CDR3 is 16 amino acids. Here the CDR3 DNA reads TGTGCCAGCAGCTACTTGGGACAGTCTAGCACAGATACGCAGTATTTT. Its translation is CASSYLGQSSTDTQYF.

CDR3 nucleotides: TGTGCCAGCAGCCCCACGCCGGGACTAGCCTTCAATGAGCAGTTCTTC. Protein: CASSPTPGLAFNEQFF. The V and J genes are TRBV7-3 and TRBJ2-1; TRBD2 matches 9 bases. The CDR3 totals 16 residues. CDR1 and CDR2 from the germline V gene are SGHTA and FQGTGA. V lost 5 bases to trimming and J lost 6 bases; unmatched junction nucleotides: 11.

The chain is built from TRBV6-5 and TRBJ1-5; possibly TRBD1 for D (6 bases). Deletions cut 0 bases from V and 5 bases from J, with 11 bases between. Germline assignment: CDR1 MNHEY and CDR2 SVGAGI. The CDR3 runs to 15 residues. The CDR3 DNA is TGTGCCAGCAGTTACTCGCCGGCAGGGGATCAGCCCCAGCATTTT. As protein: CASSYSPAGDQPQHF.

This chain joins TRBV30 and TRBJ1-4; 7 bases are shared with TRBD1. The CDR3 is 15 residues long. The germline V gene has CDR1 GTSNPN and CDR2 SVGIG (reference sequence). V lost 0 bases to trimming and J lost 4 bases; unmatched junction nucleotides: 5. For the CDR3, the DNA is TGTGCCTGGAGTGTCAGGACAGGCCGTAATGAAAAACTGTTTTTT. It yields the protein CAWSVRTGRNEKLFF.

The rearrangement joins TRBV5-6 to TRBJ1-2; D remains unclear. The germline gives CDR1 SGHDT, CDR2 YYEEEE. V lost 6 bases and J lost 0, with 18 bases in between. The CDR3 loop spans 16 amino acids. Written as DNA, the CDR3 is TGTGCCAGCACACCGATGGGCCAGGTAGCTAACTATGGCTACACCTTC. Translation gives CASTPMGQVANYGYTF.

The chain is built from TRBV9 and TRBJ1-5; tentative D call: TRBD1 (5 bases). Germline V gene lookup returns CDR1 SGDLS and CDR2 YYNGEE. V dropped 0 bases and J dropped 4 bases, with 11 bases sitting between them. The CDR3 consists of 15 residues. The CDR3 reads CASSVGPGPNQPQHF. DNA of the CDR3: TGTGCCAGCAGCGTAGGTCCGGGGCCGAATCAGCCCCAGCATTTT. The full variable domain, rest sourced from reference TRBV9 and TRBJ1-5, is DSGVTQTPKHLITATGQRVTLRCSPRSGDLSVYWYQQSLDQGLQFLIQYYNGEERAKGNILERFSAQQFPDLHSELNLSSLELGDSALYFCASSVGPGPNQPQHFGDGTRLSIL.

The J gene is TRBJ2-7, the V gene TRBV11-3, with 10 bases identical to TRBD1. V was clipped by 1 base and J by 5 bases; unmatched bases: 2. The CDR3 loop spans 14 amino acids. Germline CDR1 reads SGHNT; CDR2 reads YENEEA. Here the CDR3 reads CASSLGQGADEQYF. CDR3 sequence (DNA): TGTGCCAGCAGCTTAGGACAGGGGGCCGACGAGCAGTACTTC.

V is TRBV5-1 and J is TRBJ2-2; D is perhaps TRBD1 (5 bases). Germline V gene lookup returns CDR1 SGHRS and CDR2 YFSETQ. Trimming shortened V by 0 bases and J by 6 bases, and 12 bases separated the two germline ends. The CDR3 is 15 residues long. CDR3 residues: CASSLEGVQAGELFF. The DNA for the CDR3 is TGCGCCAGCAGCTTGGAAGGGGTCCAGGCCGGGGAGCTGTTTTTT.

CDR3 residues: CASSLLGTGKTGELFF. The DNA of the CDR3 is TGTGCCAGCAGTTTATTGGGGACAGGAAAAACCGGGGAGCTGTTTTTT. The V gene is TRBV28, the J gene TRBJ2-2, with 8 bases identical to TRBD1. This CDR3 comprises 16 residues. V lost 1 base to trimming and J lost 5 bases; unmatched junction nucleotides: 6. Germline CDR1 is MDHEN and CDR2 is SYDVKM.

The genes are TRBV9 and TRBJ1-1, with D maybe TRBD1 (5 bases). Between the trimmed V and J ends, which lost 4 bases and 4 bases, there was a span of 14 bases. The germline V gene has CDR1 SGDLS and CDR2 YYNGEE. The CDR3 extends over 14 amino acids. The CDR3 DNA follows: TGTGCCAGCAGCCTAGGGACCCTGGGCACTGAAGCTTTCTTT. It specifies CASSLGTLGTEAFF. The variable domain in full, with the rest retrieved from reference TRBV9 and TRBJ1-1, is DSGVTQTPKHLITATGQRVTLRCSPRSGDLSVYWYQQSLDQGLQFLIQYYNGEERAKGNILERFSAQQFPDLHSELNLSSLELGDSALYFCASSLGTLGTEAFFGQGTRLTVV.

V is TRBV2 and J is TRBJ1-1, with D maybe TRBD1 (6 bases). This CDR3 is built from 13 residues. Trimming left V 6 bases short and J 4 bases short, with 12 bases between. From germline, CDR1 is SNHLY and CDR2 FYNNEI. The CDR3 DNA sequence: TGTGCCAGCAGCGTTCAGGGGTCCACTGAAGCTTTCTTT. Encoded protein: CASSVQGSTEAFF.

This chain connects TRBV7-8 to TRBJ2-3; 8 bases line up with TRBD2. J lost 2 bases, V lost 4 bases, and 5 bases had no gene match. The CDR3 is 15 amino acids. Germline V gene data show CDR1 as SGHVS and CDR2 as FQNEAQ. The CDR3 nucleotides read TGTGCCAGCAGCTCAGCGGGAGAGGTCACAGATACGCAGTATTTT. It specifies CASSSAGEVTDTQYF. Complete variable domain (other parts from reference TRBV7-8 and TRBJ2-3): GAGVSQSPRYKVAKRGQDVALRCDPISGHVSLFWYQQALGQGPEFLTYFQNEAQLDKSGLPSDRFFAERPEGSVSTLKIQRTQQEDSAVYLCASSSAGEVTDTQYFGPGTRLTVL.

J is TRBJ2-1 and V is TRBV7-3; TRBD1 matches 7 bases. This CDR3 region has 13 residues. Trimming took 1 base from V and 9 from J; bases not matched to a gene: 3. Germline V CDR1 and CDR2: SGHTA, FQGTGA. DNA of the CDR3: TGTGCCAGCAGCTTAAAGCGACAGGGTGAGCAGTTCTTC. It encodes CASSLKRQGEQFF.

V is TRBV6-5 and J is TRBJ1-5, with D perhaps matching TRBD1 (6 bases). Trimming pared 5 bases from V and 7 bases from J, leaving 18 bases between. The CDR3 sequence is 15 residues long. In germline, CDR1 is MNHEY, CDR2 SVGAGI. This CDR3 reads CASSKNWVRGQPQHF. The CDR3 DNA sequence: TGTGCCAGCAGTAAAAATTGGGTTAGGGGGCAGCCCCAGCATTTT.

This clone has a handful of counts. V is TRBV7-2 and J is TRBJ1-6; D unclear. CDR3 length: 13 amino acids. Trimming pared 5 bases from V and 6 bases from J, leaving 8 bases between. Germline CDR1 and CDR2: SGHTA and FQGNSA. CDR3 residues: CASSPTPNSPLHF. The CDR3 DNA follows: TGTGCCAGCAGCCCAACTCCTAATTCACCCCTCCACTTT.

The chain combines TRBV5-1 with TRBJ1-1, with D possibly matching TRBD1 (5 bases). With 5 bases removed from V and 4 bases from J, the gap between germline ends came to 12 bases. The CDR3 is 13 residues long. Germline assignment: CDR1 SGHRS and CDR2 YFSETQ. The CDR3 region is CASRVQDFTEAFF. The DNA for the CDR3 is TGCGCCAGCAGAGTACAGGATTTCACTGAAGCTTTCTTT.

This clone has only a few counts. The gene calls are TRBV25-1 and TRBJ2-7, with TRBD2 identical over 8 bases. Germline CDR1 and CDR2: MGHDK and SYGVNS. The CDR3 has 16 amino acids. With V trimmed by 4 bases and J by 6 bases, 14 bases remained unmatched. CDR3 DNA sequence: TGTGCCAGCAGTGCGGGACTAGGGGCCGGCGGGAGCGAGCAGTACTTC. This codes for CASSAGLGAGGSEQYF.

The rearrangement joins TRBV7-2 to TRBJ1-1, with a weak D call TRBD1 (5 bases). Germline CDR1 SGHTA, CDR2 FQGNSA. The length of the CDR3 is 15 residues. Trimming removed 5 bases from V and 5 bases from J, with 18 bases in between. The DNA of the CDR3 is TGTGCCAGCAGCATCCGGGGGGGGAGAGGGACTGAAGCTTTCTTT. Protein: CASSIRGGRGTEAFF.